A selection of T cell receptor beta chains follows, all from one sample in a study of T cell responses to AZD1222 COVID-19 vaccine. The protocol was immunoSEQ multiplex PCR, while the TCRdb copy is restricted to in-frame clones and leaves out a portion. The profile shows 95,000 to 150,000 clones, roughly 91% of them singletons. The sequenced sample was peripheral blood, obtained on day 0 of MenACWY control vaccination. The receptors were sampled from an adult in good health. Each CDR3 is given with its conserved first and last residue. A D gene is named only where the DNA matches it firmly. Where a row states a size, it is once, few, many or the class of an expanded clone; other rows omit it.

CDR3 protein: CASSLAGGRGSYEQYF
CDR3 DNA: TGTGCCAGCAGCTTAGCGGGAGGTAGGGGATCCTACGAGCAGTACTTC
D gene: TRBD2
V gene: TRBV11-2
CDR3 length: 16
clone size: .
J gene: TRBJ2-7

CDR3 protein: CSVGQGSQPQHF
CDR3 DNA: TGCAGCGTTGGACAGGGTAGTCAGCCCCAGCATTTT
D gene: TRBD1
V gene: TRBV29-1
CDR3 length: 12
clone size: .
J gene: TRBJ1-5

CDR3 protein: CASKTGTYEQYF
CDR3 DNA: TGTGCCAGCAAGACAGGGACCTACGAGCAGTACTTC
D gene: TRBD1
V gene: TRBV2
CDR3 length: 12
clone size: once
J gene: TRBJ2-7

CDR3 protein: CASSLDAGSNQPQHF
CDR3 DNA: TGCGCCAGCAGCTTGGATGCGGGTAGCAATCAGCCCCAGCATTTT
D gene: .
V gene: TRBV5-1
CDR3 length: 15
clone size: .
J gene: TRBJ1-5

CDR3 protein: CASSVRDRGHEQYF
CDR3 DNA: TGTGCCAGCAGCGTCCGGGACAGGGGCCACGAGCAGTACTTC
D gene: TRBD1
V gene: TRBV9
CDR3 length: 14
clone size: .
J gene: TRBJ2-7

CDR3 protein: CASSPGRESGNTIYF
CDR3 DNA: TGTGCCAGCAGCCCGGGACGGGAGTCTGGAAACACCATATATTTT
D gene: .
V gene: TRBV7-3
CDR3 length: 15
clone size: .
J gene: TRBJ1-3

CDR3 protein: CASSEGGLNTEAFF
CDR3 DNA: TGTGCCAGCAGTGAAGGGGGGCTGAACACTGAAGCTTTCTTT
D gene: .
V gene: TRBV6-1
CDR3 length: 14
clone size: few
J gene: TRBJ1-1

CDR3 protein: CASSENTQGNSPLHF
CDR3 DNA: TGTGCCAGCAGTGAAAATACACAGGGGAATTCACCCCTCCACTTT
D gene: TRBD1
V gene: TRBV6-1
CDR3 length: 15
clone size: medium-sized
J gene: TRBJ1-6

CDR3 protein: CASSLGTSTDTQYF
CDR3 DNA: TGTGCCAGCAGCTTGGGAACTAGCACAGATACGCAGTATTTT
D gene: .
V gene: TRBV5-8
CDR3 length: 14
clone size: .
J gene: TRBJ2-3

CDR3 protein: CASSVQLAGPGEQFF
CDR3 DNA: TGTGCCAGTAGTGTCCAACTAGCGGGGCCAGGAGAGCAGTTCTTC
D gene: TRBD2
V gene: TRBV19
CDR3 length: 15
clone size: .
J gene: TRBJ2-1

CDR3 protein: CAWSGSGSLSYNEQFF
CDR3 DNA: TGTGCCTGGAGCGGGAGCGGGAGTCTCTCCTACAATGAGCAGTTCTTC
D gene: TRBD2
V gene: TRBV30
CDR3 length: 16
clone size: .
J gene: TRBJ2-1

CDR3 protein: CASSFLGEAFF
CDR3 DNA: TGTGCCAGCAGCTTTCTGGGTGAAGCTTTCTTT
D gene: .
V gene: TRBV11-2
CDR3 length: 11
clone size: .
J gene: TRBJ1-1

CDR3 protein: CASSQEDVGATSDTQYF
CDR3 DNA: TGTGCCAGCAGCCAAGAAGATGTGGGAGCGACCTCAGATACGCAGTATTTT
D gene: .
V gene: TRBV4-2
CDR3 length: 17
clone size: few
J gene: TRBJ2-3

CDR3 protein: CASSLRLAGEETQYF
CDR3 DNA: TGTGCCAGCAGCTTGAGGCTAGCGGGGGAAGAGACCCAGTACTTC
D gene: TRBD2
V gene: TRBV5-4
CDR3 length: 15
clone size: .
J gene: TRBJ2-5

CDR3 protein: CASSQDRTSGNTEAFF
CDR3 DNA: TGCGCCAGCAGCCAAGATAGGACCAGCGGCAACACTGAAGCTTTCTTT
D gene: .
V gene: TRBV4-3
CDR3 length: 16
clone size: .
J gene: TRBJ1-1

CDR3 protein: CASSEAPPSEQYF
CDR3 DNA: TGTGCCAGCAGTGAGGCACCGCCGAGTGAGCAGTACTTC
D gene: .
V gene: TRBV6-1
CDR3 length: 13
clone size: .
J gene: TRBJ2-7

CDR3 protein: CASTPKGANTEAFF
CDR3 DNA: TGTGCCAGCACCCCCAAGGGGGCGAACACTGAAGCTTTCTTT
D gene: TRBD1
V gene: TRBV6-5
CDR3 length: 14
clone size: .
J gene: TRBJ1-1

CDR3 protein: CAISESVWALYGYTF
CDR3 DNA: TGTGCCATCAGTGAGTCGGTTTGGGCCCTCTATGGCTACACCTTC
D gene: .
V gene: TRBV10-3
CDR3 length: 15
clone size: once
J gene: TRBJ1-2

CDR3 protein: CASSPQSNQPQHF
CDR3 DNA: TGTGCCAGCAGCCCCCAGAGCAATCAGCCCCAGCATTTT
D gene: .
V gene: TRBV7-9
CDR3 length: 13
clone size: .
J gene: TRBJ1-5

CDR3 protein: CASGLVLSETQYF
CDR3 DNA: TGTGCTAGTGGTTTGGTACTGTCGGAGACCCAGTACTTC
D gene: .
V gene: TRBV12-5
CDR3 length: 13
clone size: .
J gene: TRBJ2-5

CDR3 protein: CASRAGLAVQETQYF
CDR3 DNA: TGTGCCAGCAGGGCGGGACTAGCGGTACAAGAGACCCAGTACTTC
D gene: TRBD2
V gene: TRBV11-2
CDR3 length: 15
clone size: .
J gene: TRBJ2-5

CDR3 protein: CDRDTNEKLFF
CDR3 DNA: TGTGACAGGGACACTAATGAAAAACTGTTTTTT
D gene: .
V gene: TRBV5-6
CDR3 length: 11
clone size: .
J gene: TRBJ1-4

CDR3 protein: CASTVSAGEGQPQHF
CDR3 DNA: TGTGCCAGCACGGTCTCTGCGGGGGAAGGTCAGCCCCAGCATTTT
D gene: .
V gene: TRBV2
CDR3 length: 15
clone size: .
J gene: TRBJ1-5

CDR3 protein: CASRSGGGRTDTQYF
CDR3 DNA: TGTGCCAGTAGATCAGGTGGTGGGCGCACAGATACGCAGTATTTT
D gene: .
V gene: TRBV19
CDR3 length: 15
clone size: .
J gene: TRBJ2-3

CDR3 protein: CSASSAYGETQYF
CDR3 DNA: TGCAGTGCTAGTTCTGCCTACGGAGAGACCCAGTACTTC
D gene: .
V gene: TRBV20-1
CDR3 length: 13
clone size: .
J gene: TRBJ2-5